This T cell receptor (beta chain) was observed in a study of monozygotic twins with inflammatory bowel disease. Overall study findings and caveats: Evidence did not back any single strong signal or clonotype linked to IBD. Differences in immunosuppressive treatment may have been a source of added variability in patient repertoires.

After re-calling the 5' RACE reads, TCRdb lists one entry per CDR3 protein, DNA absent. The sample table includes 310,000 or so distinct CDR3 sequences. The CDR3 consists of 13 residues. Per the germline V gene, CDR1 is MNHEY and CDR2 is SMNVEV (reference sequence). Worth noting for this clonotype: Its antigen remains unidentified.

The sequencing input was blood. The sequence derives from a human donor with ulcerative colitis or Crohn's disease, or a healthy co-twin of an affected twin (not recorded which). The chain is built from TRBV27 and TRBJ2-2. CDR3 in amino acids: CASMAGTTGELFF.